The next 10 T cell receptor beta chains were all read from a single sample in a study of Ad26.COV2.S vaccination and SARS-CoV-2 variants. The repertoire was sequenced with immunoSEQ multiplex PCR; TCRdb's copy has only in-frame clones and lacks some. The table includes 300,000 to 450,000 clones, about 85% detected once. This sample's treatment: roughly 19 received Ad26.COV2.S at low or high dose, single or two shots; a few received placebo; per-sample allocation not given. Sampling occurred on day 63 after the first vaccine or placebo injection. Sequences were derived from peripheral blood, sampled in a trial of Ad26.COV2.S vaccine versus placebo. The source is a person aged 18-60 years who received the Ad26.COV2.S COVID-19 vaccine or a placebo.

The chain combines TRBV19 with TRBJ1-4; the D gene is possibly TRBD1 (5 bases). Per the germline V gene, CDR1 is LNHDA and CDR2 is SQIVND (reference sequence). V lost 0 bases, J lost 8 bases, and 16 bases lay in between. This CDR3 has 16 amino acids. The CDR3 sequence is CASSIDQKGVREKLFF. CDR3 coding DNA: TGTGCCAGTAGTATAGATCAAAAAGGGGTTCGCGAAAAACTGTTTTTT.

This chain joins TRBV7-9 and TRBJ2-2; 8 bases match TRBD1. This CDR3 spans 15 amino acids. With V trimmed by 3 bases and J by 6 bases, 6 bases remained unmatched. Germline V CDR1 and CDR2: SEHNR, FQNEAQ (reference sequence). The CDR3 sequence is CASSFPLQGAGELFF. The CDR3 DNA is TGTGCCAGCAGCTTTCCCCTACAGGGGGCCGGGGAGCTGTTTTTT.

The rearrangement joins TRBV4-3 to TRBJ2-7, with 10 nucleotides matching TRBD1. Germline CDR1 and CDR2: LGHNA and YSLEER. Trimming took 1 base from V and 6 from J; bases not matched to a gene: 6. The CDR3 totals 15 residues. This CDR3 reads CASSQGLGQGPEQYF. The CDR3, as DNA: TGCGCCAGCAGCCAAGGTTTGGGACAGGGGCCCGAGCAGTACTTC.

The chain recombines TRBV29-1 with TRBJ2-5; D is possibly TRBD2 (6 bases). CDR1 and CDR2 (germline): SQVTM, ANQGSEA. The germline V and J ends were trimmed by 3 bases and 4 bases, with 12 bases remaining between them. There are 13 residues in the CDR3. The CDR3 loop is CSVEEGAVETQYF. CDR3 bases: TGCAGCGTTGAGGAGGGCGCGGTAGAGACCCAGTACTTC. Full variable domain (outside the CDR3, taken from reference TRBV29-1 and TRBJ2-5): SAVISQKPSRDICQRGTSLTIQCQVDSQVTMMFWYRQQPGQSLTLIATANQGSEATYESGFVIDKFPISRPNLTFSTLTVSNMSPEDSSIYLCSVEEGAVETQYFGPGTRLLVL.

The chain links TRBV6-5 to TRBJ2-3; possible D gene TRBD2, 5 bases. The V end was cut by 10 bases, the J end by 4 bases, with 9 bases between. Germline CDR1 is MNHEY and CDR2 is SVGAGI. CDR3 length: 11 residues. The CDR3 coding sequence is TGTGCCACGAGGGTCGCAGATACGCAGTATTTT. Translating it yields CATRVADTQYF.

J is TRBJ1-4 and V is TRBV5-6, with 9 positions matching TRBD1. With 0 bases clipped from V and 3 bases from J, the junction kept 0 bases outside the gene matches. Germline CDR1 is SGHDT and CDR2 is YYEEEE. The CDR3 is 15 residues long. The chain's CDR3 is CASSLGTGANEKLFF. DNA for the CDR3: TGTGCCAGCAGCTTGGGGACAGGGGCTAATGAAAAACTGTTTTTT.

The V call is TRBV7-2, the J call TRBJ2-7; TRBD1 aligns across 9 bases. CDR1 and CDR2 from the germline V gene are SGHTA and FQGNSA. Trimming took 4 bases from V and 1 from J; bases not matched to a gene: 5. This CDR3 has 15 residues. Here the CDR3 reads CASSSLTGGSYEQYF. In DNA form, the CDR3 reads TGTGCCAGCAGCTCTCTGACAGGGGGTTCCTACGAGCAGTACTTC.

This clone was counted only a few times. The V call is TRBV19, the J call TRBJ2-2; 7 bases align to TRBD1. Unmatched junction bases numbered 6, after V lost 8 bases and J lost 0 bases. The CDR3 length is 15 residues. Germline V lookup: CDR1 LNHDA, CDR2 SQIVND (reference sequence). DNA for the CDR3: TGTGCCAGTTCACGGGGACAGTCGAACACCGGGGAGCTGTTTTTT. Its translation: CASSRGQSNTGELFF.

V and J are TRBV5-1 and TRBJ2-1, with TRBD2 identical over 11 bases. Germline CDR1 SGHRS, CDR2 YFSETQ. J gave up 3 bases and V 4 bases, and 6 bases lay outside the gene matches. The CDR3 is made up of 16 amino acids. This chain's CDR3 is CASSPGTSGIYNEQFF. For the CDR3, the DNA is TGCGCCAGCAGCCCCGGGACTAGCGGAATCTACAATGAGCAGTTCTTC.

This chain links TRBV18 with TRBJ1-2; D possibly corresponds to TRBD1 (5 bases). The germline V gene has CDR1 KGHSH and CDR2 LQKENI. Trimming removed 4 bases at V and 6 bases at J, with 9 bases between. The CDR3 covers 12 residues. The CDR3 nucleotides are TGTGCCAGCTCACAGGGACCGGATGGCTACACCTTC. Protein product: CASSQGPDGYTF.